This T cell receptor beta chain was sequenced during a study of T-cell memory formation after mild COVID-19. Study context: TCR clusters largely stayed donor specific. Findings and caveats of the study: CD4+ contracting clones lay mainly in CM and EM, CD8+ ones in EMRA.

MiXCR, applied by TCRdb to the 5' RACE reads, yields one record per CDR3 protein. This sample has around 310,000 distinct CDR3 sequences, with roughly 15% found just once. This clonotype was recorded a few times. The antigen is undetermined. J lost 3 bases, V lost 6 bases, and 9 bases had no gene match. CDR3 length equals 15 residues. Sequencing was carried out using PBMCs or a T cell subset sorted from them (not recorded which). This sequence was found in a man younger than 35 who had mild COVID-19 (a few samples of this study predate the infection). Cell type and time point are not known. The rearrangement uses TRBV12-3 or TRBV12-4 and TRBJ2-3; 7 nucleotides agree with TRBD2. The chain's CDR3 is CASSRAGGGTDTQYF. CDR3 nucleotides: TGTGCCAGCAGCCGGGCTGGCGGGGGAACAGATACGCAGTATTTT.